This TCR beta chain was found in a study of PD-L1 blockade in urothelial cancer. Germline lookup yields CDR1 MGHDK and CDR2 SYGVNS. V lost 2 bases, J lost 8 bases, and 3 bases lay in between. The CDR3 sequence is 10 residues long. The sample's time point: pretreatment peripheral blood. Measured with immunoSEQ multiplex PCR; TCRdb has only the in-frame clones, and not every one. The table has about 52,000 clones, over 65% seen once. The chain combines TRBV25-1 with TRBJ2-5; D unresolved. The sequencing here drew on PBMCs, taken around atezolizumab (anti-PD-L1) treatment. The source is a man aged 45-60 years with urothelial cancer. CDR3 in DNA: TGTGCCAGCAGTGAAGTAACCCAGTACTTC. Encoded protein: CASSEVTQYF.